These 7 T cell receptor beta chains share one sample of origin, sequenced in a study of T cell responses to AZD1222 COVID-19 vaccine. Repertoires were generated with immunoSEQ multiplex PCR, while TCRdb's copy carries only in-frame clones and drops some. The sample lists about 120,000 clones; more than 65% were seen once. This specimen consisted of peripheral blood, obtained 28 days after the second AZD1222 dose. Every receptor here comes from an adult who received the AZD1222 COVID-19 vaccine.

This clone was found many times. CDR3 coding DNA: TGCGCCAGCAGCCAAGAGAAGGGGGGGTATAGCAATCAGCCCCAGCATTTT. Translating it yields CASSQEKGGYSNQPQHF. V usage is TRBV4-1 and J usage is TRBJ1-5; TRBD1 is a possible D gene (6 bases). The CDR3 is made up of 17 amino acids. Trimming shortened V by 0 bases and J by 0 bases, and 12 bases separated the two germline ends. Germline V gene data show CDR1 as MGHRA and CDR2 as YSYEKL.

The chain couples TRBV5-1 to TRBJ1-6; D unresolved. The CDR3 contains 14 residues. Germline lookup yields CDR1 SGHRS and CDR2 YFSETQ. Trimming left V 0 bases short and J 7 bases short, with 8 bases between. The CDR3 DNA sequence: TGCGCCAGCAGCTTGGATCTAGGGAATTCACCCCTCCACTTT. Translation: CASSLDLGNSPLHF.

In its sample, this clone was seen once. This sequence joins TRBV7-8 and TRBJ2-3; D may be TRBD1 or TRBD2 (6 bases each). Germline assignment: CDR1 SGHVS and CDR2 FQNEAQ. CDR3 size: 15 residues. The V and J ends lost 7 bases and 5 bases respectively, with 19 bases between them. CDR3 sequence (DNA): TGTGCCAGCAACCCTAAGAGTGGGGGGCAAGATACGCAGTATTTT. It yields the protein CASNPKSGGQDTQYF.

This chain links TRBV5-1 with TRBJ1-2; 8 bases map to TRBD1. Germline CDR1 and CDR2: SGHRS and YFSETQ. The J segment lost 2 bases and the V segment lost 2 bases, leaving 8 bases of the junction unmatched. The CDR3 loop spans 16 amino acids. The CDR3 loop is CASSFIKGQGNYGYTF. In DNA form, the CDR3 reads TGCGCCAGCAGCTTTATCAAAGGACAGGGCAACTATGGCTACACCTTC.

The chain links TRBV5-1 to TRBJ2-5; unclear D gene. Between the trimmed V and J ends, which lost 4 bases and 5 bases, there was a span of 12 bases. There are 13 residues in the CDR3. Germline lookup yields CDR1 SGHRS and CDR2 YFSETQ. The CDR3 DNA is TGCGCCAGCAGCCGAGGAGAAAGGGAGACCCAGTACTTC. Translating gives CASSRGERETQYF.

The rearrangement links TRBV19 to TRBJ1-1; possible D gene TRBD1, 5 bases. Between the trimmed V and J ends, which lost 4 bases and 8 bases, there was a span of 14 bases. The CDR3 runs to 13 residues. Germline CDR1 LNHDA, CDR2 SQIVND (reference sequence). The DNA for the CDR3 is TGTGCCAGTAGTAGACAGCTTGGCGGAGAAGCTTTCTTT. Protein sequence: CASSRQLGGEAFF.

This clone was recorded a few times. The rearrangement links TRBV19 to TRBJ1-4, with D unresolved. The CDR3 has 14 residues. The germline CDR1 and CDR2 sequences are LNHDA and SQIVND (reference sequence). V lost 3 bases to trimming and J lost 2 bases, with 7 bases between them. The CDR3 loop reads CASSIWRTNEKLFF. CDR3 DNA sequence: TGTGCCAGTAGTATTTGGAGGACTAATGAAAAACTGTTTTTT.